This TCR beta chain was sequenced for a study of blood T cell repertoires in COVID-19. The trim removed 4 bases at V and 8 bases at J, leaving 10 bases unmatched. The CDR3 has 14 residues. This table comes from immunoSEQ multiplex PCR, and its TCRdb copy is limited to in-frame clones, with some not included. The table records about 78,000 clones, about nine tenths of them present only once. Sequencing was carried out using peripheral blood. The V gene is TRBV5-3, the J gene TRBJ1-2, with 8 bases lining up with TRBD1. TRBV5-3 is filed as an ORF, its function uncertain. This receptor was identified in a woman aged 55-70 years with acute or convalescent COVID-19. In DNA form, the CDR3 reads TGTGCCAGAAGCACTAGGACAGGGCGTCTGGGCTACACCTTC. Encoded protein: CARSTRTGRLGYTF.